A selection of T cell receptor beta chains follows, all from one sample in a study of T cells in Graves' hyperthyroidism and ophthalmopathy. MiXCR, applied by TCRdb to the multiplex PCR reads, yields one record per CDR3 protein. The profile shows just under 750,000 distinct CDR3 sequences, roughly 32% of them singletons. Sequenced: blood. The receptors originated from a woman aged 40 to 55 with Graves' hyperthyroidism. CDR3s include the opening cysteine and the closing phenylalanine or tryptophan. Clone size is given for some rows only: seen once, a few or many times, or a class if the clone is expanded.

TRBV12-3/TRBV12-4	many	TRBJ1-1	CASSPRTSGRTEAFF
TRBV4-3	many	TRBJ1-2	CASSQAAESNYGYTF
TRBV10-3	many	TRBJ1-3	CAISDGFGNTIYF
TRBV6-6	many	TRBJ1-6	CASSYALGSPLHF
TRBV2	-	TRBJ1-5	CASSARGSQPQHF
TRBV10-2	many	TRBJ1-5	CASSELRLNSNQPQHF
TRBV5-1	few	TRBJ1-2	CASSSKFFGHTGYTF
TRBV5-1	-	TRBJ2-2	CASSLFGGAGTGELFF
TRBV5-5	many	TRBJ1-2	CASSLAPGTALNYGYTF
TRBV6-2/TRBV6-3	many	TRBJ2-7	CASSYGNYEQYF
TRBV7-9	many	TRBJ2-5	CASSLPGAGRRETQYF
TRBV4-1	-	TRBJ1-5	CASSQTDMGQPQHF
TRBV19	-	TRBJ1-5	CASSERGLGNQPQHF
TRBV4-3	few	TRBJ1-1	CASSRTLINEAFF
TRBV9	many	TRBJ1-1	CASSAPGGNTEAFF
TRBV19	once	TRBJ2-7	CASSSTGIADTQYF
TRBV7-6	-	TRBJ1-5	CASSLAGGGIHQPQHF
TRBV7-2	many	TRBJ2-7	CASSPYRGPHSYEQYF
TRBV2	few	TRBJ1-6	CASSAPDSNSPLHF
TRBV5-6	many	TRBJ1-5	CASSKGHPSNQPQHF
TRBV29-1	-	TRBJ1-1	CSVQGPGTEAFF
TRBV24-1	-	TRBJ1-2	CATSDSYGTNYGYTF
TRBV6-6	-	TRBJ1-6	CASSYGNRGVSPLHF
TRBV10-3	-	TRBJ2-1	CAITPGRSYNEQFF
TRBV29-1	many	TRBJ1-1	CSALTGDTEAFF
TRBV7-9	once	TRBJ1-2	CASSLSAGEYGYTF
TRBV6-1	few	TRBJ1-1	CASRDTDLGTEAFF
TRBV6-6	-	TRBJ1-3	CASSYSSRQARGNTIYF
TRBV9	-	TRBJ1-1	CASSGQTGNTEAFF
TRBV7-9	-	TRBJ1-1	CASSLLRELTEAFF
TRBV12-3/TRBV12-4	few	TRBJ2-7	CASRKGGRASYEQYF
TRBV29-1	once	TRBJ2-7	CSVQDGLGQRNEQYF
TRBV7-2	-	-	CASTYADSHEQYF
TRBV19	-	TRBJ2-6	CASSTQGPHSGANVLTF
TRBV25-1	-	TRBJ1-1	CASSESRSWRTEAFF
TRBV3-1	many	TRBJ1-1	CASSRQGVNTEAFF
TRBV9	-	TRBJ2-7	CASSEGGVGASEQYF
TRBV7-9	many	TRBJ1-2	CASTNGTGPLYGYTF
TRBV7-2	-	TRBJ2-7	CASSLVRPSGGHYYEQYF
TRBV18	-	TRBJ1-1	CASSPPVTVTEAFF
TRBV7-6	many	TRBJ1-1	CASSLETGGTEAFF
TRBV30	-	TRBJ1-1	CAWSDTGNTEAFF
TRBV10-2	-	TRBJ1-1	CASSPSLANTEAFF
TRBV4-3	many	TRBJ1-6	CASSQAEYNSPLHF
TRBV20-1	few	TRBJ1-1	CSARVPFGQGETEAFF
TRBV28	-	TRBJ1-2	CASSRTDLDGYTF
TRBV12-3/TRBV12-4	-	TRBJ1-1	CASSQTDGFF
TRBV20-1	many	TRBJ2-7	CSADETTHEQYF
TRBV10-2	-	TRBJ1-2	CASSDFGPQGYTF
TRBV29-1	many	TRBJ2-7	CSVEASGKSDEQYF
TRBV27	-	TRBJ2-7	CASSWEVGSGYEQYF
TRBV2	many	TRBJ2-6	CASSELARPSGANVLTF
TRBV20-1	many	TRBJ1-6	CSAPIAGSDSPLHF
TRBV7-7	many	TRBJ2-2	CASSIREFSGELFF
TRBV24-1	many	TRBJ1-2	CATSDLDGPPGMGYTF
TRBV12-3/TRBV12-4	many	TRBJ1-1	CASSLREAFF
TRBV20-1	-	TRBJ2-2	CRSRGGFCTGELFF